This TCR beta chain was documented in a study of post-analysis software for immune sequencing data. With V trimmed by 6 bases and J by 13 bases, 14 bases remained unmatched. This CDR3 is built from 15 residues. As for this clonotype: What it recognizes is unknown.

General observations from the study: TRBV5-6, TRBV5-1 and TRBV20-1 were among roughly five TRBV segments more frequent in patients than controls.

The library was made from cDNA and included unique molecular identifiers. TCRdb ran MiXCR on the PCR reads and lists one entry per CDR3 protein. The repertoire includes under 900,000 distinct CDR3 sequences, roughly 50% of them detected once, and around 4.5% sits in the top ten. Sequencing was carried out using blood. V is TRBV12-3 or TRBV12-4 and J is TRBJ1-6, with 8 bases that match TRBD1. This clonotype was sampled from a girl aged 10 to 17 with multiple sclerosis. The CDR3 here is CASSSGTGPASPLHF. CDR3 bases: TGTGCCAGCAGCTCAGGGACAGGACCCGCGAGTCCCCTCCACTTT.